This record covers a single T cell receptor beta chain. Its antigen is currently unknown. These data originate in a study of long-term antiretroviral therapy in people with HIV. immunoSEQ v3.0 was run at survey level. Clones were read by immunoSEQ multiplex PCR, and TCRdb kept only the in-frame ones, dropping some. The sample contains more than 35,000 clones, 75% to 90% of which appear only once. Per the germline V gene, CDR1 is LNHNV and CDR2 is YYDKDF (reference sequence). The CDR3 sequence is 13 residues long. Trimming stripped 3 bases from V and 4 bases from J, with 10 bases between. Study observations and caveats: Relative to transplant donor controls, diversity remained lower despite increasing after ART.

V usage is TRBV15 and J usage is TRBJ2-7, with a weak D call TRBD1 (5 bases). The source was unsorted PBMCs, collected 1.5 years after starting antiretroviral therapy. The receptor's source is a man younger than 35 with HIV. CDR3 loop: CATSRVPGYEQYF. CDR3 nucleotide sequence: TGTGCCACCAGCAGGGTCCCAGGGTACGAGCAGTACTTC.